Listed below are T cell receptor beta chains from one sample, sequenced in a study of early T cells in non-severe SARS-CoV-2 infection. From the 5' RACE reads, TCRdb called clonotypes with MiXCR, one entry per CDR3 protein. Seen here are about 58,000 distinct CDR3 sequences, roughly 12% observed once, and the top ten hold around 3.5%. The sample consisted of whole blood. These receptors were obtained from an adult who was a healthcare worker with PCR-confirmed SARS-CoV-2 infection or an uninfected control (not recorded which). Both conserved end residues are part of each CDR3. The D gene is left open where the match is weak. Clone size appears in some rows only: once, few, many, or a class for an expanded clone.

clone_size	d_call	j_call	v_call	cdr3_nt	cdr3_aa
many	TRBD2	TRBJ2-2	TRBV11-2	TGTGCCAGCAGCTTAGCTGCGGGAGTTGACACCGGGGAGCTGTTTTTT	CASSLAAGVDTGELFF
many	TRBD1	TRBJ2-7	TRBV28	TGTGCCAGCAGTTCCGGGACAGGGGGTTCCCACGAGCAGTACTTC	CASSSGTGGSHEQYF
few	NA	TRBJ1-1	TRBV7-9	TGTGCCAGCGGGGAGGGTTTTGCTGAAGCTTTCTTT	CASGEGFAEAFF
NA	TRBD2	TRBJ2-3	TRBV20-1	TGCAGTGCTACCGGGACTAGCGGGAAATCAGATACGCAGTATTTT	CSATGTSGKSDTQYF
few	NA	TRBJ2-5	TRBV5-1	TGCGCCAGCAGCTCCCAAGAGACCCAGTACTTC	CASSSQETQYF
many	NA	TRBJ2-7	TRBV27	TGTGCCAGCAGCCCTGGGCACTCCATCTACGAGCAGTACTTC	CASSPGHSIYEQYF
NA	TRBD2	TRBJ2-7	TRBV20-1	TGCAGTGCTAGTGCGGGGGGTCCCTCCTACGAGCAGTACTTC	CSASAGGPSYEQYF
few	NA	TRBJ2-1	TRBV11-2	TGTGCCAGCAGCTTAGAAGCCGCACCCTTAAATGAGCAGTTCTTC	CASSLEAAPLNEQFF
many	NA	TRBJ2-1	TRBV24-1	TGTGCCACCAGTGACCCCTGGGCCGCCAAACCTTACAATGAGCAGTTCTTC	CATSDPWAAKPYNEQFF
NA	NA	TRBJ2-5	TRBV5-1	TGCGCCAGCAGCTTCCGGGACTCCCGGGAGACCCAGTACTTC	CASSFRDSRETQYF
few	NA	TRBJ2-7	TRBV7-9	TGTGCCAGCAGCCCCCCTTCCGGTCCGGGTTACGAGCAGTACTTC	CASSPPSGPGYEQYF
few	NA	TRBJ2-1	TRBV7-9	TGTGCCAGCAGCTTATGGTACGGGTACAATGAGCAGTTCTTC	CASSLWYGYNEQFF
NA	NA	TRBJ2-7	TRBV6-6	TGTGCCAGCAGTTCTCAGGGAGAGCAGTACTTC	CASSSQGEQYF
many	TRBD1	TRBJ2-3	TRBV7-9	TGTGCCAGCAGCTCCATATCGGACAGGACCCAATATTTT	CASSSISDRTQYF
NA	NA	TRBJ2-7	TRBV5-5	TGTGCCAGCAGGCCTGGTGAAACCTACGAGCAGTACTTC	CASRPGETYEQYF
NA	TRBD1	TRBJ2-5	TRBV29-1	TGCAGCGTCATCAGACAGGGCGGCCAAGAGACCCAGTACTTC	CSVIRQGGQETQYF
NA	NA	TRBJ2-3	TRBV12-3/TRBV12-4	TGTGCCAGCAGCCCGGGAAGAAACACAGATACGCAGTATTTT	CASSPGRNTDTQYF
NA	NA	TRBJ1-1	TRBV28	TGTGCCAGCAGGAAGGGAGGGCGGATGACTGAAGCTTTCTTT	CASRKGGRMTEAFF
few	TRBD2	TRBJ2-1	TRBV9	TGTGCCAGCAGCGCAACTAGCGGGGGTTACAATGAGCAGTTCTTC	CASSATSGGYNEQFF
NA	TRBD1	TRBJ2-2	TRBV6-1	TGTGCCAGCAGTCCCAGGGGGTTCGCCCTCCCGAACACCGGGGAGCTGTTTTTT	CASSPRGFALPNTGELFF
few	TRBD2	TRBJ2-3	TRBV11-2	TGTGCCAGCAGTTCGACTAGCGGGAGACTCACAGATACGCAGTATTTT	CASSSTSGRLTDTQYF
many	NA	TRBJ2-3	TRBV28	TGTGCCAGCAGTTTACGCTCAGATACGCAGTATTTT	CASSLRSDTQYF
NA	NA	TRBJ2-7	TRBV5-1	TGCGCCAGCAGCTATGGGGGGACCTACGAGCAGTACTTC	CASSYGGTYEQYF
few	NA	TRBJ2-5	TRBV2	TGTGCCAGCAGTCTTCCGGGATCCGCGGGAGAGACCCAGTACTTC	CASSLPGSAGETQYF
many	TRBD2	TRBJ2-2	TRBV5-1	TGCGCCAGCAGCAAAGTAGCGGGAGCGGACACCGGGGAGCTGTTTTTT	CASSKVAGADTGELFF
NA	NA	TRBJ1-1	TRBV29-1	TGCAGCGTTGTCCCTGGAGGGCGAGGTCAGAACACTGAAGCTTTCTTT	CSVVPGGRGQNTEAFF
NA	NA	TRBJ2-5	TRBV7-2	TGTGCCAGCAGCTTAGATGGGACTGCCGTTGAGACCCAGTACTTC	CASSLDGTAVETQYF
once	NA	TRBJ1-1	TRBV18	TGTGCCAGCTCACTGGACCGAAAGAACACTGAAGCTTTCTTT	CASSLDRKNTEAFF
NA	NA	TRBJ2-2	TRBV7-9	TGTGCCAGCAGCCCCCCCGATTTGCTGGGCACCGGGGAGCTGTTTTTT	CASSPPDLLGTGELFF
few	TRBD2	TRBJ2-1	TRBV2	TGTGCCAGCAGTCCTTCGGGGGGAGACCCCGGGCCGTTCTTC	CASSPSGGDPGPFF
NA	NA	TRBJ2-6	TRBV9	TGTGCCAGCAGCGTAGGAGACAACTCTGGGGCCAACGTCCTGACTTTC	CASSVGDNSGANVLTF
few	NA	TRBJ1-5	TRBV27	TGTGCCAGCAGTTCAGGAGATAGCAATCAGCCCCAGCATTTT	CASSSGDSNQPQHF
NA	TRBD1	TRBJ2-2	TRBV11-2	TGTGCCAGCAGCTCAGGACAGGGGAGGTTGCGCACCGGGGAGCTGTTTTTT	CASSSGQGRLRTGELFF
NA	NA	TRBJ2-1	TRBV19	TGTGCCAGTAGTATAAACCGACCTATCAACTCCTACAATGAGCAGTTCTTC	CASSINRPINSYNEQFF
few	NA	TRBJ1-2	TRBV5-1	TGCGCCAGCAGCTTGGACAGAGCTAACTATGGCTACACCTTC	CASSLDRANYGYTF
many	NA	TRBJ2-7	TRBV10-1	TGCGCCAGCAGTGCGGGACTGAGCTCCTACGAGCAGTACTTC	CASSAGLSSYEQYF
few	NA	TRBJ2-2	TRBV4-1	TGCGCCAGCAGCCATTGGGACTCCGGGGAGCTGTTTTTT	CASSHWDSGELFF
many	NA	TRBJ2-7	TRBV5-1	TGCGCCAGCAGCTTGGGGTCCGGGAACGAGCAGTACTTC	CASSLGSGNEQYF
NA	NA	TRBJ2-7	TRBV27	TGTGCCAGCAGTTTAAAGTGGGGACTTGGCTACGAGCAGTACTTC	CASSLKWGLGYEQYF
few	NA	TRBJ1-3	TRBV5-4	TGTGCCAGCAGCTGGGGAGGAGGACAAGGAAACACCATATATTTT	CASSWGGGQGNTIYF
many	TRBD2	TRBJ2-7	TRBV5-1	TGCGCCAGCAGCTTGGCTCTAGCGGGAGTCGGCGAGCAGTACTTC	CASSLALAGVGEQYF
few	NA	TRBJ1-5	TRBV30	TGTGCCTGGACAAGAGGGATCAATCAGCCCCAGCATTTT	CAWTRGINQPQHF
few	NA	TRBJ2-5	TRBV28	TGTGCCAGCAGTTTAATCGGGACGAACCGACAAGAGACCCAGTACTTC	CASSLIGTNRQETQYF
few	NA	TRBJ2-1	TRBV7-6	TGTGCCAGCAGCCTCACAGGAAGCTCCTACAATGAGCAGTTCTTC	CASSLTGSSYNEQFF
few	TRBD1	TRBJ1-5	TRBV4-1	TGCGCCAGCAGCCAGGGCGGACAGGGGAGTCAGCCCCAGCATTTT	CASSQGGQGSQPQHF
NA	TRBD2	TRBJ2-3	TRBV20-1	TGCAGTGCTAGAGATCCTCTAGCGGGAGTGGGGGTTACGCAGTATTTT	CSARDPLAGVGVTQYF
NA	NA	TRBJ2-7	TRBV7-8	TGTGCCAGCGGGGGACAACGGATCTCCTACGAGCAGTACTTC	CASGGQRISYEQYF
many	TRBD2	TRBJ2-7	TRBV28	TGTGCCAGCAGTTCGGGGACTAGCGGGAGAGGGGGATTCTACGAGCAGTACTTC	CASSSGTSGRGGFYEQYF
NA	TRBD1	TRBJ1-1	TRBV29-1	TGCAGTGTGGTGGACAGGCCTGAAGCTTTCTTT	CSVVDRPEAFF
many	TRBD1	TRBJ2-7	TRBV23-1	TGCGCCAGCAGTCAGCCTGCCCACAGGGGGCACTACGAGCAGTACTTC	CASSQPAHRGHYEQYF
NA	TRBD1	TRBJ2-5	TRBV5-1	TGCGCCAGCAGCTCCGGGACAGCGAAAGAGACCCAGTACTTC	CASSSGTAKETQYF
NA	TRBD2	TRBJ2-1	TRBV29-1	TGCAGCGTAGCCACTAGCGCGGGGGAGCAATTCTTC	CSVATSAGEQFF
few	NA	TRBJ2-2	TRBV20-1	TGCAGTGCTAGACGTGACAGTCCGAACACCGGGGAGCTGTTTTTT	CSARRDSPNTGELFF
NA	NA	TRBJ2-3	TRBV4-2	TGTGCCAGCAGCCAACCCTTTACTGGCACAGATACGCAGTATTTT	CASSQPFTGTDTQYF